The next 32 T cell receptor beta chains were all read from a single sample in a study of blood T cells in healthy people across ages. For the second PCR, which ran for roughly 7 to 11 cycles, a sample-barcoded 5' primer and a J-beta primer mix were used. MiXCR, run by TCRdb on the 5' RACE reads, gives a single entry per CDR3 protein. The sample has approximately 580,000 distinct CDR3 sequences, 20% to 30% seen once. This same sample was also taken into another study, of T cells of mothers and their children.

The specimen was blood. Receptor source: a boy aged 5-17 years in good health.

The chain recombines TRBV6-1 with TRBJ1-2, with D unresolved. The CDR3 runs to 13 residues. Trimming stripped 0 bases from V and 8 bases from J, with 10 bases between. Per the germline V gene, CDR1 is MNHNS and CDR2 is SASEGT. CDR3 residues: CASSEASRAGYTF. DNA of the CDR3: TGTGCCAGCAGTGAAGCGTCCCGGGCGGGCTACACCTTC.

Turning to this clonotype: A read error may produce the germline difference seen at one junction end. The chain carries TRBV3-1 and TRBJ2-3; tentative D call: TRBD1 (8 bases). The CDR3 consists of 16 residues. Per the germline V gene, CDR1 is LGHDT and CDR2 is YNNKEL (reference sequence). The CDR3 loop is CASSQDYWRGTGTQYF. CDR3 nucleotides: TGTGCCAGCAGCCAAGATTATTGGCGGGGGACAGGTACGCAGTATTTT.

This clonotype has a count of ten or more. V usage is TRBV4-3 and J usage is TRBJ2-5; TRBD2 agrees at 12 bases. V lost 0 bases to trimming and J lost 1 base; unmatched junction nucleotides: 12. This CDR3 has 20 residues. Germline lookup yields CDR1 LGHNA and CDR2 YSLEER. CDR3 residues: CASSQERFETSGGTQETQYF. Here the CDR3 DNA reads TGCGCCAGCAGCCAAGAAAGATTCGAAACTAGCGGGGGGACCCAAGAGACCCAGTACTTC.

The J gene is TRBJ2-5, the V gene TRBV4-3; TRBD1 matches at 9 bases. The CDR3 has 17 residues. Germline CDR1 is LGHNA and CDR2 is YSLEER. V lost 4 bases and J lost 1; bases outside the gene matches: 10. The CDR3 bases are TGCGCCAGCAGCCCAGGTCCCGGGACAGGGCGCCAAGAGACCCAGTACTTC. Protein sequence: CASSPGPGTGRQETQYF.

The chain employs TRBV3-1 and TRBJ1-2; 10 bases align to TRBD1. CDR1 is LGHDT and CDR2 is YNNKEL in the germline V gene (reference sequence). With 1 base clipped from V and 4 bases from J, the junction kept 6 bases outside the gene matches. This CDR3 has 16 residues. The CDR3 spells CASSQVLDRGIYGYTF. The DNA of the CDR3 is TGTGCCAGCAGCCAAGTTTTGGACAGGGGGATCTATGGCTACACCTTC.

The genes are TRBV19 and TRBJ2-7; 10 positions match TRBD1. Germline trimming cut 7 bases from V and 4 bases from J; bases unmatched to any gene: 10. Germline CDR1 and CDR2: LNHDA and SQIVND (reference sequence). CDR3 length equals 15 residues. The CDR3 coding sequence is TGTGCCAGTAATCCGACAGGGGGCGGCTATTACGAGCAGTACTTC. Translated: CASNPTGGGYYEQYF.

The chain combines TRBV6-2 or TRBV6-3 with TRBJ2-5, with 10 bases fitting TRBD2. CDR1 is MNHEY and CDR2 is SVGEGT in the germline V gene. V trimming: 6 bases; J trimming: 1 base; junction bases outside the gene matches: 5. This CDR3 region has 15 residues. This CDR3 is CASRTIAGGQETQYF. CDR3 DNA: TGTGCCAGCAGAACCATAGCGGGGGGCCAAGAGACCCAGTACTTC.

The CDR3 DNA follows: TGTGCCAGCAGCTCATTCCGGGGGCAGGAAAACTATGGCTACACCTTC. This codes for CASSSFRGQENYGYTF. The V and J genes are TRBV7-2 and TRBJ1-2, with TRBD1 as a possible D gene (6 bases). This CDR3 comprises 16 residues. Germline CDR1 SGHTA, CDR2 FQGNSA. Trimming took off 4 bases at V and 2 bases at J, with 17 bases between the two ends. Supplemented by reference TRBV7-2 and TRBJ1-2, the full variable domain reads GAGVSQSPSNKVTEKGKDVELRCDPISGHTALYWYRQSLGQGLEFLIYFQGNSAPDKSGLPSDRFSAERTGGSVSTLTIQRTQQEDSAVYLCASSSFRGQENYGYTFGSGTRLTVV.

In its sample, this clonotype was seen a few times. This chain connects TRBV15 to TRBJ2-3; 11 nucleotides agree with TRBD2. The V gene end was trimmed by 1 base and the J gene end by 6 bases; junction bases not matched to a gene: 3. The CDR3 consists of 15 residues. Germline V CDR1 and CDR2: LNHNV, YYDKDF (reference sequence). In DNA form, the CDR3 reads TGTGCCACCAGCAGAGGGGGACTAGCGGTGGATACGCAGTATTTT. Encoded protein: CATSRGGLAVDTQYF.

The chain combines TRBV5-1 with TRBJ2-1, with no clear D. Trimming pared 1 base from V and 6 bases from J, leaving 8 bases between. The CDR3 contains 13 residues. From germline, CDR1 is SGHRS and CDR2 YFSETQ. Written as DNA, the CDR3 is TGCGCCAGCAGCTTGAATGAGGCCAATGAGCAGTTCTTC. Protein: CASSLNEANEQFF.

This clonotype showed up just a few times. V usage is TRBV10-3 and J usage is TRBJ1-5; no firm D call. The germline V gene encodes CDR1 ENHRY and CDR2 SYGVKD. The CDR3 loop spans 12 amino acids. V was clipped by 8 bases and J by 0 bases, with 5 bases between them. CDR3 protein: CAISLSNQPQHF. The CDR3, as DNA: TGTGCCATCTCCCTTAGCAATCAGCCCCAGCATTTT.

There are a few counts of this clonotype. The V gene is TRBV14, the J gene TRBJ2-5; D is possibly TRBD1 (6 bases). Gene TRBJ2-1 matches the end of the DNA better, so the J call may be wrong. The CDR3 covers 14 residues. The germline gives CDR1 SGHDN, CDR2 FVKESK. In nucleotides, the CDR3 is TGTGCCAGCAGCCAAGTAAACAGGGTGAATGAGCAGTTCTTC. It is translated as CASSQVNRVNEQFF.

V gene TRBV27 combines with J gene TRBJ1-5; D gene uncertain. The CDR3 spans 17 residues. In germline, CDR1 is MNHEY, CDR2 SMNVEV (reference sequence). V lost 6 bases and J 0 bases, leaving 18 bases between the germline ends. CDR3 sequence reads: CASRSFNETLSNQPQHF. Here the CDR3 DNA reads TGTGCCAGCAGATCATTCAACGAGACTCTTAGCAATCAGCCCCAGCATTTT.

This clonotype was counted at least ten times. The gene calls are TRBV24-1 and TRBJ2-1; 7 positions agree with TRBD1. J was trimmed by 6 bases and V by 5 bases; bases with no gene match: 3. This CDR3 is built from 13 residues. From germline, CDR1 is KGHDR and CDR2 SFDVKD. CDR3 loop: CATSGGQINEQFF. CDR3 nucleotide sequence: TGTGCCACCAGTGGGGGACAGATCAATGAGCAGTTCTTC.

This clonotype was seen a few times. V usage is TRBV20-1 and J usage is TRBJ1-4; TRBD1 matches at 8 bases. The germline V gene encodes CDR1 DFQATT and CDR2 SNEGSKA (reference sequence). Trimming took 5 bases from V and 8 from J; bases not matched to a gene: 7. The CDR3 extends over 13 amino acids. In DNA, the CDR3 is TGCAGTGCTGGGACAGGTTCGAACGAAAAACTGTTTTTT. It codes for CSAGTGSNEKLFF.

This clonotype appeared a few times. V is TRBV28 and J is TRBJ1-4; no clear D gene. The V end lost 8 bases, the J end lost 6 bases, and 16 bases lay between the germline ends. From germline, CDR1 is MDHEN and CDR2 SYDVKM. This CDR3 contains 14 residues. The CDR3 region is CASGRGGSDEKLFF. CDR3 in DNA: TGTGCCAGCGGCCGAGGAGGGTCGGATGAAAAACTGTTTTTT. Filled out from reference TRBV28 and TRBJ1-4, the complete variable domain reads DVKVTQSSRYLVKRTGEKVFLECVQDMDHENMFWYRQDPGLGLRLIYFSYDVKMKEKGDIPEGYSVSREKKERFSLILESASTNQTSMYLCASGRGGSDEKLFFGSGTQLSVL.

The chain recombines TRBV29-1 with TRBJ1-2; the match to TRBD1 covers 7 bases. The CDR3 runs 15 residues. Germline V gene data show CDR1 as SQVTM and CDR2 as ANQGSEA. The J segment lost 2 bases and the V segment lost 0 bases, leaving 6 bases of the junction unmatched. The CDR3 DNA reads TGCAGCGTTGAAGATAGGGGGGACAGCAACTATGGCTACACCTTC. Its translation: CSVEDRGDSNYGYTF.

This chain connects TRBV5-3 to TRBJ2-7; 7 bases are a match to TRBD1. TRBV5-3 is identified as an open reading frame with a role that is uncertain. The V and J ends lost 5 bases and 3 bases, in that order; junction bases with no gene match: 14. This CDR3 spans 16 amino acids. CDR3 loop: CARRLDRAPISYEQYF. CDR3 DNA: TGTGCCAGAAGACTCGACAGGGCGCCGATAAGCTACGAGCAGTACTTC.

The chain employs TRBV29-1 and TRBJ2-4, with D perhaps assigned TRBD1 or TRBD2 (5 bases each). The CDR3 is 13 amino acids. The V gene lost 3 bases and the J gene lost 9 bases, with 15 bases spanning the gap. Germline CDR1 SQVTM, CDR2 ANQGSEA. The CDR3 loop reads CSVEGQAGTIQYF. DNA of the CDR3: TGCAGCGTTGAGGGGCAAGCAGGGACCATTCAGTACTTC.

This sequence joins TRBV7-2 and TRBJ1-2; D is unresolved. The V and J ends lost 1 base and 8 bases respectively, with 17 bases between them. CDR1 is SGHTA and CDR2 is FQGNSA in the germline V gene. The length of the CDR3 is 15 residues. As DNA, the CDR3 is TGTGCCAGCAGCTTAGGGTTGGACTCCGGCCAGGGCTACACCTTC. Amino acids: CASSLGLDSGQGYTF.

This clonotype was found a few times. CDR3 sequence (DNA): TGTGCCAGCCTCGGTTCGGGGGAGCAGTACTTC. Residues: CASLGSGEQYF. This chain links TRBV6-2 or TRBV6-3 with TRBJ2-7; TRBD2 is a possible D gene (5 bases). CDR1 is MNHEY and CDR2 is SVGEGT in the germline V gene. CDR3 size: 11 residues. The V end lost 8 bases, the J end lost 7 bases, and 12 bases lay between the germline ends.

The chain is built from TRBV29-1 and TRBJ2-1; 11 nucleotides agree with TRBD2. Germline V gene lookup returns CDR1 SQVTM and CDR2 ANQGSEA. After removal of 7 bases from V and 3 bases from J, the junction contained 5 bases not matched to a gene. This CDR3 comprises 14 residues. The CDR3 loop reads CSGELAGVYNEQFF. The CDR3 region has the DNA TGCAGCGGAGAACTAGCGGGAGTCTACAATGAGCAGTTCTTC.

The genes are TRBV6-1 and TRBJ2-5, with a weak D call TRBD1 (6 bases). Germline V gene sequence: CDR1 MNHNS, CDR2 SASEGT. V was trimmed by 8 bases and J by 2 bases, leaving 15 bases between them. CDR3 size: 14 residues. This CDR3 reads CASARDTIQETQYF. The CDR3 DNA reads TGTGCCAGCGCACGGGACACAATTCAAGAGACCCAGTACTTC.

The chain couples TRBV2 to TRBJ2-1, with D unresolved. The CDR3 is 12 residues long. The germline CDR1 and CDR2 sequences are SNHLY and FYNNEI. Deletions cut 8 bases from V and 8 bases from J, with 13 bases between. The CDR3 reads CASRSAVYEQFF. The CDR3 nucleotides read TGTGCCAGCCGTTCGGCTGTCTATGAGCAGTTCTTC.

This clonotype came up a few times. This rearrangement joins TRBV29-1 to TRBJ2-5; TRBD2 matches at 12 bases. The CDR3 runs 16 residues. In germline, CDR1 is SQVTM, CDR2 ANQGSEA. J was trimmed by 5 bases and V by 2 bases; bases with no gene match: 9. The CDR3, as DNA: TGCAGCGTTGAACCACTAGCGGGGGGACCGGATGAGACCCAGTACTTC. Its translation: CSVEPLAGGPDETQYF.

The chain joins TRBV28 to TRBJ2-7, with D perhaps TRBD1 (5 bases). From germline, CDR1 is MDHEN and CDR2 SYDVKM. Trimming stripped 4 bases from V and 3 bases from J, with 19 bases between. CDR3 length equals 16 residues. For the CDR3, the DNA is TGTGCCAGCAGTTCAGTTTGGCAGGGCAGATACTACGAGCAGTACTTC. Encoded protein: CASSSVWQGRYYEQYF.

This clonotype occurred a few times. The chain links TRBV9 to TRBJ1-2, with D maybe TRBD1 (5 bases). Trimming shortened V by 4 bases and J by 2 bases, and 12 bases separated the two germline ends. Looked up from germline, CDR1 is SGDLS and CDR2 is YYNGEE. This CDR3 is built from 14 residues. DNA of the CDR3: TGTGCCAGCAGCCCCGGGGGACGGAACTATGGCTACACCTTC. Its protein product is CASSPGGRNYGYTF.

This clonotype was seen only a few times. The chain is built from TRBV10-3 and TRBJ1-1; 7 bases fit TRBD1. The CDR3 covers 13 residues. Trimming at V came to 10 bases and at J to 6 bases, leaving 11 bases not matched to a gene. CDR1 ENHRY and CDR2 SYGVKD come from the germline V gene. The CDR3 nucleotides are TGTGCCACCGGGGACAGATCAATCGCTGAAGCTTTCTTT. Encoded protein: CATGDRSIAEAFF.

The V gene is TRBV5-1, the J gene TRBJ2-5; 7 bases are a match to TRBD2. The J call is doubtful: the DNA matches TRBJ2-7 better. The germline CDR1 and CDR2 sequences are SGHRS and YFSETQ. CDR3 length: 15 amino acids. CDR3 in DNA: TGCGCCAGCAGCGTCTCTAGCGGCAGCTCCTACGAGCAGTACTTC. Its protein is CASSVSSGSSYEQYF.

J is TRBJ2-7 and V is TRBV27; a possible D gene is TRBD2 (7 bases). The CDR3 extends over 14 amino acids. CDR1 MNHEY and CDR2 SMNVEV come from the germline V gene (reference sequence). V gave up 8 bases and J gave up 4 bases, with 18 bases separating them. The DNA of the CDR3 is TGTGCCAGCGCGCTCCGGGGGGCAGGTTACGAGCAGTACTTC. Translating it yields CASALRGAGYEQYF.

V usage is TRBV5-1 and J usage is TRBJ2-1; D ambiguous. Germline V gene sequence: CDR1 SGHRS, CDR2 YFSETQ. This CDR3 contains 12 residues. V was clipped by 4 bases and J by 4 bases, with 6 bases between them. In DNA form, the CDR3 reads TGCGCCAGCAGCACCTTTTACAATGAGCAGTTCTTC. Amino acids: CASSTFYNEQFF.

The genes are TRBV12-3 or TRBV12-4 and TRBJ2-5; no firm D call. The CDR3 is 13 amino acids. Deletions cut 3 bases from V and 7 bases from J, with 12 bases between. The CDR3 nucleotides read TGTGCCAGCAGTTTCAGGCAGTCAGGGACCCAGTACTTC. Residues: CASSFRQSGTQYF.